This paragraph covers one T cell receptor beta chain sequence. The data were produced by immunoSEQ multiplex PCR, yet TCRdb's version contains in-frame clones alone and is incomplete. The sample includes under 200,000 clones, approximately 87% seen only once; the top ten take 0.78%. The data are from a study of blood T cell repertoires in COVID-19. From germline, CDR1 is MNHNY and CDR2 SVGAGI (reference sequence). Unmatched junction bases numbered 11, after V lost 5 bases and J lost 7 bases. The CDR3 consists of 16 residues. The sequencing sample was made of peripheral blood. V is TRBV6-6 and J is TRBJ2-1; 10 bases agree with TRBD1. The origin of this receptor is a woman in her 70s with acute or convalescent COVID-19. CDR3 residues: CASSTQDRGLRNEQFF. The CDR3 nucleotides are TGTGCCAGCAGTACTCAAGACAGGGGGCTTCGGAATGAGCAGTTCTTC.